Sequencing of this TCR beta chain was carried out in a study of blood T cell repertoires in COVID-19. Study background: The United States, Italy and Spain were the sources of the acute and convalescent COVID-19 samples. Sample material is recorded as cDNA or gDNA derived from T cells, B-cell-depleted T cells, or PBMCs.

As processed by the authors: Reference gene primer amplification gave estimated nucleated cell counts. Only in-frame clones appear in the TCRdb table, and some are missing; sequencing was by immunoSEQ multiplex PCR. D and trimming come from the DNA, and the V and J calls and clone size come from that table. The sample lists over 200,000 clones; 80% to 85% were seen once. This CDR3 is 14 amino acids long. V was shortened by 5 bases and J by 0 bases, with 8 bases between the two germline ends. CDR1 is SGDLS and CDR2 is YYNGEE in the germline V gene. Material for sequencing was peripheral blood. This chain connects TRBV9 to TRBJ2-2; TRBD2 might be the D (5 bases). This TCR was recovered from a man aged 40-49 years with acute or convalescent COVID-19. CDR3 nucleotide sequence: TGTGCCAGCAGAACCGGGACGAACACCGGGGAGCTGTTTTTT. Its translation is CASRTGTNTGELFF.